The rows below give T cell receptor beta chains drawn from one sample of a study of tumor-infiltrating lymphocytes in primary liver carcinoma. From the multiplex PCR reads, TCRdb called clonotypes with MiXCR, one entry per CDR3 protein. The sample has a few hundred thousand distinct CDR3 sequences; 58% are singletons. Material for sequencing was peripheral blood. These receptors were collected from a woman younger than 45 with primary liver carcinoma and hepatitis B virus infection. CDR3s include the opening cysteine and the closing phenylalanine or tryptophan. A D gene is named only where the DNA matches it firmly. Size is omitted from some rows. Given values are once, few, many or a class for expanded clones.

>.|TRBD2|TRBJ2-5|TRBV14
TGTGCCAGCAGCCAAGATTTAACTAGCGGTGTGGGAGAGACCCAGTACTTC
CASSQDLTSGVGETQYF
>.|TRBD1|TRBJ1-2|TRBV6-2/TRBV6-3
TGTGCCAGCACCGGTCCGGGACAGGGACTTCATGGCTACACCTTC
CASTGPGQGLHGYTF
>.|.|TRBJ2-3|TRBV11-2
TGTGCCAGCAGCCGTTCCAGACAGCGCACAGATACGCAGTATTTC
CASSRSRQRTDTQYF
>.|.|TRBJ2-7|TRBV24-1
TGTGCCACCAGCTCCCCGGTCCGTAACGAGCAGTACTTC
CATSSPVRNEQYF
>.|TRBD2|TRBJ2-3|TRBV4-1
TGCGCCAGCGGCCCAGAGCGGGGCGGCACAGATACGCAGTATTTT
CASGPERGGTDTQYF
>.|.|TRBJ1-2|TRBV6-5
TGTCCCAGCAGTCACCGAGAACCTGGTCTGGGCTATGGCTACACCTTC
CPSSHREPGLGYGYTF
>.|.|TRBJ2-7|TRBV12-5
TGTGCTAGTGGTTTGCTTGGACTCCGAGCCGAGCAGTACTTC
CASGLLGLRAEQYF
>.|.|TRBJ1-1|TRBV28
TGTGGCAGCAGTTTTAGGGGGAACAGTGAAGCTTTCTTT
CGSSFRGNSEAFF
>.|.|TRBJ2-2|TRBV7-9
TGTGCCAGCAGCTTAGCCCACGGCACCGGGGAGCTGTTTTTT
CASSLAHGTGELFF
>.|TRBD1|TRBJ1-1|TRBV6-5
TGTGCCAGGAGAAAACAGGGGAACGGTGAAGCTTTCTTT
CARRKQGNGEAFF
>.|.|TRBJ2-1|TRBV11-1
TGTACCGGCAGCTTAGGGGTCAATGAGCAGTTCTTC
CTGSLGVNEQFF
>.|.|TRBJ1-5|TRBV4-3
TGCGCCAGCAGCCAAACAGACAGGAATCAGCCCCAGCATTTT
CASSQTDRNQPQHF
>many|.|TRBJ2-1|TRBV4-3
TGCGCCAGCAGCTGGCGGGACGGGGAAGGTGAGCAGTTCTTC
CASSWRDGEGEQFF